This TCR beta chain was identified in a study of technical replicates of blood from a handful of donors (dated by TCRdb to the late 2010s). Library preparation was by the immunoSEQ multiplex PCR assay. TCRdb mirrors the immuneACCESS table, restricted to in-frame sequences. Some clones are absent from its copies; in checked studies, under half trace to an unresolved V gene, and the reason for the others is unknown. Here the sample has more than 70,000 clones; 92% occur a single time. Of the sample, 0.25% to 0.3% is held by the ten largest clones. The CDR3, cysteine through phenylalanine, is 16 amino acids long. This entry keeps only the CDR3 DNA: 48 bases, framed from base 1. Unmatched junction bases come to 8, with V trimmed by 0 bases and J by 0 bases. In the germline V gene, CDR1 corresponds to SQVTM and CDR2 to ANQGSEA. Comment on this clone: The clone's antigen remains unknown. No much larger clone exists at a distance of one base, and base qualities are not known.

This sequence originates from a human donor in good health. Source material: T cells isolated from PBMCs. This chain is built from TRBV29-1 and TRBJ2-7, with 7 middle bases fitting TRBD1. The nucleotides read TGCAGCGTTGAAGATGGTGAGGGGGCCGACTCCTACGAGCAGTACTTC. Its protein is CSVEDGEGADSYEQYF.